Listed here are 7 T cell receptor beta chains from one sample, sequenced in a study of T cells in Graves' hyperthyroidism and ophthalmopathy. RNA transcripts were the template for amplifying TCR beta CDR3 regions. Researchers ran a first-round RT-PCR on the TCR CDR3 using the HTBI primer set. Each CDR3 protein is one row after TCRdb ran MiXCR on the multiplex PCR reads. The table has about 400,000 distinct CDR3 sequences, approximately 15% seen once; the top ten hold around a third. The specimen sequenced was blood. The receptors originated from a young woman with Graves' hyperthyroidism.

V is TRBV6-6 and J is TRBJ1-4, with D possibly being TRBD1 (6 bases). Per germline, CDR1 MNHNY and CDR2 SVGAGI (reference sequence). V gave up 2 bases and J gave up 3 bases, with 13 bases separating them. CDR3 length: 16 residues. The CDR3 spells CASSYTLQGANEKLFF. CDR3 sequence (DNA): TGTGCCAGCAGTTACACCTTACAGGGAGCTAATGAAAAACTGTTTTTT.

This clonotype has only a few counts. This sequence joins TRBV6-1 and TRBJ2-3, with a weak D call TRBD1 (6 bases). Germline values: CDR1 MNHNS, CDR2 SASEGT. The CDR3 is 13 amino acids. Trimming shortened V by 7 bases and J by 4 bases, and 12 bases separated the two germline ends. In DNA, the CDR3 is TGTGCCAGCAACGCAGGGGCTGCAGATACGCAGTATTTT. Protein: CASNAGAADTQYF.

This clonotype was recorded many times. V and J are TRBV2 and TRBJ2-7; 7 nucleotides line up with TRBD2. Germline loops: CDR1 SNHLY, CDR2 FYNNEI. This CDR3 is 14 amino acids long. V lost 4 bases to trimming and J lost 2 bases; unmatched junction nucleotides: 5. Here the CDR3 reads CASSVTSVTYEQYF. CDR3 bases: TGTGCCAGCAGTGTCACTAGCGTGACCTACGAGCAGTACTTC.

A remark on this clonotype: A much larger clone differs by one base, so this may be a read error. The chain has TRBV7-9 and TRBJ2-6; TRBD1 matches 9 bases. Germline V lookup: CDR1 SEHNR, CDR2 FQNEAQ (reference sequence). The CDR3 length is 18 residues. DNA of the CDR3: TGTCCCAGCAGCGGTGGGACAGGGTCCATCTCTGGGGCCAACGTCCTGACTTTC. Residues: CPSSGGTGSISGANVLTF.

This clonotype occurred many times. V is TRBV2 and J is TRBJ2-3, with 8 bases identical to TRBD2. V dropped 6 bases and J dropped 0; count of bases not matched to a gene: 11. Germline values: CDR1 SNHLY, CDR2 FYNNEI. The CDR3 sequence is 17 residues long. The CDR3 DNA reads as TGTGCCAGCAGAGAATCCCCGGGGACTAGAAGCACAGATACGCAGTATTTT. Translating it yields CASRESPGTRSTDTQYF.

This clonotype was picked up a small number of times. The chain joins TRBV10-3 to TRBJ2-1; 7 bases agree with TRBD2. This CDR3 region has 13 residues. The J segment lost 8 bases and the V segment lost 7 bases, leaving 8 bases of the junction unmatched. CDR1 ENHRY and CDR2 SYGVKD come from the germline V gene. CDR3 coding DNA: TGTGCCATCATGCCGTCTCGGGAGGATGAGCAGTTCTTC. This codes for CAIMPSREDEQFF.

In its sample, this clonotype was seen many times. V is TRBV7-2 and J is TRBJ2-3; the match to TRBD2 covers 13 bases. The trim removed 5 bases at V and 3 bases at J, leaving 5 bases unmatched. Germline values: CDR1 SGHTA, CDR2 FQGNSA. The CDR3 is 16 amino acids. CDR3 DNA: TGTGCCAGCAGCCCCCGGACTAGCGGGAGAACAGATACGCAGTATTTT. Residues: CASSPRTSGRTDTQYF.